This T cell receptor beta chain stems from a study of blood T cell repertoires in COVID-19. Overall study: Material from acute and convalescent COVID-19 was sourced from the United States, Italy and Spain. PBMCs, B-cell-depleted T cells, or T cells provided the cDNA or gDNA that made up the material.

Per the original data handling: Amplified reference gene primers provided the basis for estimating nucleated cell counts. Here immunoSEQ multiplex PCR was the method, and the copy in TCRdb shows in-frame clones only, minus some. V, J and clone size were drawn from that table, and D and trimming were deduced from the DNA. The sample has 140,000 to 150,000 clones, approximately 90% seen once. This CDR3 has 14 residues. V lost 9 bases, J lost 6 bases, and 18 bases lay in between. Germline V gene lookup returns CDR1 LNHNV and CDR2 YYDKDF (reference sequence). The source is a man aged 60-69 years with active or convalescent COVID-19. The chain joins TRBV15 to TRBJ2-1, with D perhaps TRBD1 (7 bases). The sequenced material came from peripheral blood. In DNA form, the CDR3 reads TGTGCCACGAGGGACAGCTGGAGGGGCAATGAGCAGTTCTTC. Its protein product is CATRDSWRGNEQFF.